A selection of T cell receptor beta chains follows, all from one sample in a study of cytomegalovirus exposure and HLA in healthy donors. Method: immunoSEQ multiplex PCR; TCRdb's copy keeps in-frame clones and lacks some. The data show about 130,000 clones, with just under 75% seen just once and about 4.5% held by the top ten. The sequencing sample was made of PBMCs. The receptors shown here come from a man between 60 and 75 years old in good health and CMV-seropositive. The CDR3 runs from the conserved cysteine through the conserved F or W. A D gene is named only where the DNA matches it firmly. Clone size is not always given. Where it is, it says once, few, many or a class for expanded clones.

>NA|TRBJ2-2|TRBV27|NA
TGTGCCAGCAGTTGGGAGCCTGGGGAGCTGTTTTTT
CASSWEPGELFF
>NA|TRBJ2-3|TRBV6-4|NA
TGTGCCAGCAGTGTGAAAGCGAGTCATGCAGATACGCAGTATTTT
CASSVKASHADTQYF
>once|TRBJ1-2|TRBV2|NA
TGTGCCAGCAGTGGGAACAGGGTAGGCTACACCTTC
CASSGNRVGYTF
>once|TRBJ2-2|TRBV5-4|NA
TGTGCCAGCAGCGTGGGACTGAACACCGGGGAGCTGTTTTTT
CASSVGLNTGELFF
>NA|TRBJ2-7|TRBV19|NA
TGTGCCAGTAAAGTAGAATCCTACGAGCAGTACTTC
CASKVESYEQYF
>once|TRBJ1-6|TRBV30|NA
TGTGCCTGGAGCTACAGGGACTCACCCCTCCACTTT
CAWSYRDSPLHF
>NA|TRBJ1-1|TRBV14|NA
TGTGCCAGCGGCGGCGGGGATACCATGAACACTGAAGCTTTCTTT
CASGGGDTMNTEAFF
>few|TRBJ2-2|TRBV15|TRBD1
TGTGCCACCAGGACAGACAGGGGAGCGAACACCGGGGAGCTGTTTTTT
CATRTDRGANTGELFF
>NA|TRBJ2-3|TRBV18|TRBD2
TGTGCCAGCTCACCACAACTAGCGGGGGTTGGAGATACGCAGTATTTT
CASSPQLAGVGDTQYF
>NA|TRBJ1-2|TRBV5-5|NA
TGTGCCAGCACCTCGGTCGTCGGAGCTAACTATGGCTACACCTTC
CASTSVVGANYGYTF
>few|TRBJ1-2|TRBV4-2|NA
TGTGCCAGCAGCCAAGAAATTGGGGGCCGAAGTTATGGCTACACCTTC
CASSQEIGGRSYGYTF
>NA|TRBJ2-1|TRBV6-1|TRBD2
TGTGCCAGCATCTCTAGCGGGGGGGCCCGCAATGAGCAGTTCTTC
CASISSGGARNEQFF
>NA|TRBJ2-5|TRBV5-4|NA
TGTGCCAGCAGCTCCAGGCAGGGGGAGACCCAGTACTTC
CASSSRQGETQYF
>NA|TRBJ2-7|TRBV9|TRBD1
TGTGCCAGCAGCGCCCATCCGGGACAGGGGGGCGAGCAGTACTTC
CASSAHPGQGGEQYF
>NA|TRBJ1-2|TRBV19|NA
TGTGCCAGTAGTATTACGGGGAGCTACACCTTC
CASSITGSYTF
>NA|TRBJ2-2|TRBV2|NA
TGTGCCAGTACAGGGATCCGAACCGGGGAGCTGTTTTTT
CASTGIRTGELFF
>NA|TRBJ1-4|TRBV5-1|TRBD1
TGCGCCAGCAGCTTGGGACAGGGAGATGAAAAACTGTTTTTT
CASSLGQGDEKLFF
>NA|TRBJ2-3|TRBV6-6|TRBD1
TGTGCCAGCAGCTTCCCGGGACAGGGGGCAGATACGCAGTATTTT
CASSFPGQGADTQYF
>NA|TRBJ2-1|TRBV29-1|NA
TGCAGCGTTGAACGTGGGCAGGGTCAGTACAATGAGCAGTTCTTC
CSVERGQGQYNEQFF
>few|TRBJ2-2|TRBV2|TRBD2
TGTGCCAGCGCGGGGGGGGGCCGGACCGGGGAGCTGTTTTTT
CASAGGGRTGELFF
>NA|TRBJ2-2|TRBV2|NA
TGTGCCAGCAGTGATGCGGGGGCGGCCGGGGAGCTGTTTTTT
CASSDAGAAGELFF
>many|TRBJ2-2|TRBV6-1|NA
TGTGCCAGCAGTGAGGAAGGGGGTGCCGGGGAGCTGTTTTTT
CASSEEGGAGELFF
>NA|TRBJ1-1|TRBV7-3|NA
TGTGCCAGCAGCTTAGGCAGAAACACTGAAGCTTTCTTT
CASSLGRNTEAFF
>few|TRBJ2-7|TRBV7-8|NA
TGTGCCAGCAGCGGACAGGGAGGGGAGCAGTACTTC
CASSGQGGEQYF
>once|TRBJ2-1|TRBV5-1|NA
TGCGCCAGCAGCTTGAGAGGGGGGGCGAACAATGAGCAGTTCTTC
CASSLRGGANNEQFF
>few|TRBJ1-6|TRBV6-5|TRBD1
TGTGCCAGCAAACAGGGGGGCGTGGGATCACCCCTCCACTTT
CASKQGGVGSPLHF
>NA|TRBJ2-3|TRBV5-4|TRBD1
TGTGCCAGCAGCGGTAATAGGGGGCCCACAGATACGCAGTATTTT
CASSGNRGPTDTQYF
>NA|TRBJ2-5|TRBV28|TRBD1
TGTGCCAGCAGTTCGCCGACAGGGAAATCAGAGACCCAGTACTTC
CASSSPTGKSETQYF
>NA|TRBJ2-5|TRBV7-9|TRBD1
TGTGCCAGCAGCCGACACACAGGGGGTGGAGGAGAGACCCAGTACTTC
CASSRHTGGGGETQYF
>NA|TRBJ1-5|TRBV19|NA
TGTGCCAGTAGCGGGAGAAACAATCAGCCCCAGCATTTT
CASSGRNNQPQHF
>once|TRBJ2-3|TRBV28|TRBD2
TGTGCCAGCAGTTCTAACGGACTAGCAGGCGATACGCAGTATTTT
CASSSNGLAGDTQYF
>once|TRBJ2-3|TRBV4-2|TRBD2
TGTGCCAGCAGCCAGATCCTAGCGGGGGTGGATACGCAGTATTTT
CASSQILAGVDTQYF
>NA|TRBJ2-1|TRBV7-3|NA
TGTGCCAGCAGTCCCGACTGGGAGAGTTACAATGAGCAGTTCTTC
CASSPDWESYNEQFF
>NA|TRBJ2-2|TRBV5-1|NA
TGCGCCAGCAGCCCGGGACTGGCGAACACCGGGGAGCTGTTTTTT
CASSPGLANTGELFF
>NA|TRBJ1-5|TRBV6-6|NA
TGTGCCAGCAGTTACTCGAGGGCCCAGCCCCAGCATTTT
CASSYSRAQPQHF
>NA|TRBJ2-1|TRBV4-1|NA
TGCGCCAGCAGCGAGGAGGGACTGACCTACAATGAGCAGTTCTTC
CASSEEGLTYNEQFF
>few|TRBJ2-3|TRBV9|TRBD1
TGTGCCAGCAGCGTAGAAGGGGGCTTAACAGATACGCAGTATTTT
CASSVEGGLTDTQYF
>NA|TRBJ1-1|TRBV27|NA
TGTGCCAGCAGTCGGGGGAGGGACACTGAAGCTTTCTTT
CASSRGRDTEAFF
>NA|TRBJ2-5|TRBV19|NA
TGTGCCAGTAGTAGCGTAAGACAAGAGACCCAGTACTTC
CASSSVRQETQYF
>NA|TRBJ2-1|TRBV11-2|NA
TGTGCCAGCAGCCTACAGGTTCCTTCGGGTTACAATGAGCAGTTCTTC
CASSLQVPSGYNEQFF
>NA|TRBJ2-5|TRBV5-6|NA
TGTGCCAGCAGCCCACAGGGACAAGAGACCCAGTACTTC
CASSPQGQETQYF
>NA|TRBJ2-5|TRBV9|TRBD2
TGTGCCAGCAGCGTAGGAGATAGCGGGGGCAGTTATGAGGAGACCCAGTACTTC
CASSVGDSGGSYEETQYF
>NA|TRBJ2-1|TRBV2|TRBD1
TGTGCCAGCGGAGGGGACAGGGGCCCCTACAATGAGCAGTTCTTC
CASGGDRGPYNEQFF
>NA|TRBJ2-1|TRBV10-3|TRBD2
TGTGCCATCAGCGTTTTGACAGGCGGGGGGGCCTACAATGAGCAGTTCTTC
CAISVLTGGGAYNEQFF
>few|TRBJ1-2|TRBV6-5|TRBD1
TGTGCCAGCAGTCTACAGGGGACAAACTATGGCTACACCTTC
CASSLQGTNYGYTF
>NA|TRBJ1-1|TRBV7-3|TRBD1
TGTGCCAGCTCCCCAGGGGGCTGGGCTGAAGCTTTCTTT
CASSPGGWAEAFF